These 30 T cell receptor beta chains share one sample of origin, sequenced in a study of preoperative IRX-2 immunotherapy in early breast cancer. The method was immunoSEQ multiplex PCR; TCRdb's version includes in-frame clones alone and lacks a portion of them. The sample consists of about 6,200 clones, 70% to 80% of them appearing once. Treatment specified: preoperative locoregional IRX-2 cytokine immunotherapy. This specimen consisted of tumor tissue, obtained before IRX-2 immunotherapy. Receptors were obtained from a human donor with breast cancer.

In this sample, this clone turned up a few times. The CDR3 region has the DNA TGTGCCTGGAGTAGAGGAGTTATCTACGAGCAGTACTTC. Amino acid sequence: CAWSRGVIYEQYF. The chain joins TRBV30 to TRBJ2-7; unclear D gene. CDR1 GTSNPN and CDR2 SVGIG come from the germline V gene (reference sequence). The CDR3 is 13 residues long. Trimming stripped 2 bases from V and 3 bases from J, with 11 bases between.

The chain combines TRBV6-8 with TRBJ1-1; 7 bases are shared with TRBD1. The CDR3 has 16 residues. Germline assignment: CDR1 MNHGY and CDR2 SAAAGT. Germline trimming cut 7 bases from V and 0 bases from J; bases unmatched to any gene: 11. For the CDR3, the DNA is TGTGCCAGCAACCCCTTGACAGGGCTCATGAACACTGAAGCTTTCTTT. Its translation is CASNPLTGLMNTEAFF.

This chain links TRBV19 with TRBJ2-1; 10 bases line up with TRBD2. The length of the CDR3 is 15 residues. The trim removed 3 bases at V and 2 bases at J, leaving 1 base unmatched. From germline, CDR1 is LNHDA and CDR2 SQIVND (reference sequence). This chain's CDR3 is CASSISGGTYNEQFF. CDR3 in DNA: TGTGCCAGTAGTATTAGCGGGGGGACCTACAATGAGCAGTTCTTC. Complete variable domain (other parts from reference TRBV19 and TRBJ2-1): DGGITQSPKYLFRKEGQNVTLSCEQNLNHDAMYWYRQDPGQGLRLIYYSQIVNDFQKGDIAEGYSVSREKKESFPLTVTSAQKNPTAFYLCASSISGGTYNEQFFGPGTRLTVL.

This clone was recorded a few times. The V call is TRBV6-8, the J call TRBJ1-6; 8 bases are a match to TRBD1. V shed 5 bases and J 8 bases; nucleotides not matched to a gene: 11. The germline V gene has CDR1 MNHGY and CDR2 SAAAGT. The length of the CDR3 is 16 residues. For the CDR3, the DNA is TGTGCCAGCAGTCGCACCCGGACAGGGTTTGATTCACCCCTCCACTTT. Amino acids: CASSRTRTGFDSPLHF.

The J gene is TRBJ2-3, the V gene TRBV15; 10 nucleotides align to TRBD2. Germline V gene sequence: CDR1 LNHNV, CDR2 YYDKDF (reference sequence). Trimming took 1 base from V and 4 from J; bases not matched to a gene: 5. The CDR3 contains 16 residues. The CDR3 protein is CATSRVGSGGADTQYF. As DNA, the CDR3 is TGTGCCACCAGCAGAGTGGGCAGCGGGGGGGCAGATACGCAGTATTTT.

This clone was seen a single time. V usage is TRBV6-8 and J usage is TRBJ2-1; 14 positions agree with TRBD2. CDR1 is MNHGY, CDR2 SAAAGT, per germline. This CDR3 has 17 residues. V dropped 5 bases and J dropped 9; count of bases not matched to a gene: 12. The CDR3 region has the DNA TGTGCCAGCAGTACCGGACTAGCGGGGGGCCCCTTGGGTGAGCAGTTCTTC. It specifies CASSTGLAGGPLGEQFF.

The CDR3 nucleotides are TGTGCCAGCAGCCAATTCCTAGCCGGGGGCTACACCTTC. Amino acid sequence: CASSQFLAGGYTF. V and J are TRBV14 and TRBJ1-2, with D unresolved. This CDR3 has 13 residues. The V end lost 2 bases, the J end lost 8 bases, and 12 bases lay between the germline ends. Germline V gene sequence: CDR1 SGHDN, CDR2 FVKESK.

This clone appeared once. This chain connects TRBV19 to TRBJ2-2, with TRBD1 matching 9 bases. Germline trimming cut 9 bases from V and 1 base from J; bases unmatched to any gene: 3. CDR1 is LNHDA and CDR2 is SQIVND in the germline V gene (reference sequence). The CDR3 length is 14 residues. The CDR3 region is CASEGQGNTGELFF. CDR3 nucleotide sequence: TGTGCCAGCGAGGGACAGGGGAACACCGGGGAGCTGTTTTTT.

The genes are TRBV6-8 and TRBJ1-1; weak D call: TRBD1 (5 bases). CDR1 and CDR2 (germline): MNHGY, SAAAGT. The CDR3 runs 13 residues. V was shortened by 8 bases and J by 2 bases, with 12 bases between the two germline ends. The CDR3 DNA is TGTGCCAGCGGAGCGACAGCAAACACTGAAGCTTTCTTT. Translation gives CASGATANTEAFF.

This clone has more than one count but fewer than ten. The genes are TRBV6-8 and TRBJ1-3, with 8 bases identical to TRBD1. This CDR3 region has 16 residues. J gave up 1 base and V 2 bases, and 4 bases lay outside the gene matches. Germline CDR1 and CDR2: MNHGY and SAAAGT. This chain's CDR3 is CASSYQTGGSGNTIYF. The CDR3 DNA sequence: TGTGCCAGCAGTTACCAAACAGGGGGTTCTGGAAACACCATATATTTT.

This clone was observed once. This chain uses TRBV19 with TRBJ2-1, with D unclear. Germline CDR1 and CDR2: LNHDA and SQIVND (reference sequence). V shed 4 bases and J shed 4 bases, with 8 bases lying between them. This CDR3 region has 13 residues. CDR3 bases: TGTGCCAGTAGTAAGACACCATACAATGAGCAGTTCTTC. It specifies CASSKTPYNEQFF.

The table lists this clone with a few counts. CDR3 in amino acids: CASSLALGPPLGEAFF. In DNA, the CDR3 is TGTGCCAGCAGCTTGGCCCTAGGACCTCCCTTGGGGGAAGCTTTCTTT. The chain recombines TRBV11-3 with TRBJ1-1, with D uncertain. The CDR3 contains 16 residues. Trimming shortened V by 3 bases and J by 8 bases, and 22 bases separated the two germline ends. CDR1 and CDR2 from the germline V gene are SGHNT and YENEEA.

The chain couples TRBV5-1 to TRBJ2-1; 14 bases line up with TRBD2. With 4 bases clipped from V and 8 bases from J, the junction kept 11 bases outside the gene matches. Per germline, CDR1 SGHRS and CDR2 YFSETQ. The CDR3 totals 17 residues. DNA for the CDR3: TGCGCCAGCAGCCACGGGACTAGCGGGGGACGAGGCCATGAGCAGTTCTTC. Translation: CASSHGTSGGRGHEQFF.

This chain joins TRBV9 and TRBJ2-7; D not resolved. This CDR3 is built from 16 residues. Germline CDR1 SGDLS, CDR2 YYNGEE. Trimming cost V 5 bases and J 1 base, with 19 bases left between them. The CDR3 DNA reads TGTGCCAGCAGTGATCCGGGCAGCCTACGATCCTACGAGCAGTACTTC. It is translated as CASSDPGSLRSYEQYF.

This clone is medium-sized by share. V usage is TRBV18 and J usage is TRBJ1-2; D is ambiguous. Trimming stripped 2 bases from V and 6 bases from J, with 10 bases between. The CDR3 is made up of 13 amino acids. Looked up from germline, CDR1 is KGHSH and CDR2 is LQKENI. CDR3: CASSPRNGDGYTF. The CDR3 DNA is TGTGCCAGCTCACCAAGGAATGGGGATGGCTACACCTTC.

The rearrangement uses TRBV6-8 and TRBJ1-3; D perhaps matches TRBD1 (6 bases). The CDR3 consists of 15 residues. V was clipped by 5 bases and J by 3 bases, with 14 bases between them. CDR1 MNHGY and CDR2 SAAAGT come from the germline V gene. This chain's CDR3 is CASSERGGGGNTIYF. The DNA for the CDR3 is TGTGCCAGCAGTGAGAGAGGGGGAGGTGGAAACACCATATATTTT.

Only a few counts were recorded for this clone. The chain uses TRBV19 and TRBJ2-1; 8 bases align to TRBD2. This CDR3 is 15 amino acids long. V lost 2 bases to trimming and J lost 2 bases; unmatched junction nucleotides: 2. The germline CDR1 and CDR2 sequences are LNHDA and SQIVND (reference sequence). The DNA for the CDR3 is TGTGCCAGTAGTATATACGGGGGGGCCTACAATGAGCAGTTCTTC. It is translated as CASSIYGGAYNEQFF.

The CDR3 loop reads CASSLGPGTGNYNEQFF. CDR3 DNA: TGCGCCAGCAGCTTGGGTCCCGGGACAGGGAACTACAATGAGCAGTTCTTC. The rearrangement links TRBV5-1 to TRBJ2-1, with 9 bases fitting TRBD1. The CDR3 runs 17 residues. With 0 bases clipped from V and 3 bases from J, the junction kept 7 bases outside the gene matches. Germline loops: CDR1 SGHRS, CDR2 YFSETQ.

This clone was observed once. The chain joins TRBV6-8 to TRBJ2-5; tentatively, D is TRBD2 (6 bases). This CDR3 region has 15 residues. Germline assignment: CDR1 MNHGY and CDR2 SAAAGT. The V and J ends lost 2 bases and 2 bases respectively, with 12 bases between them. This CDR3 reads CASSYIGTQQETQYF. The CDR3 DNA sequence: TGTGCCAGCAGTTACATTGGGACTCAACAAGAGACCCAGTACTTC.

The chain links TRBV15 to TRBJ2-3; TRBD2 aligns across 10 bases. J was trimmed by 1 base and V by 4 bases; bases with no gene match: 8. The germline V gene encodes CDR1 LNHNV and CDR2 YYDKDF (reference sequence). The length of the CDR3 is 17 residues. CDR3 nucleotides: TGTGCCACCAGCACCTACCTTAGCGGGGGGCGCACAGATACGCAGTATTTT. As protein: CATSTYLSGGRTDTQYF.

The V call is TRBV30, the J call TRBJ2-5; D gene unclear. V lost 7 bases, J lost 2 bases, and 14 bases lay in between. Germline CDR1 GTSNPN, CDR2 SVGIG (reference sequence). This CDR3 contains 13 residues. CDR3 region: CASAPIGQETQYF. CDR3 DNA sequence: TGTGCCTCAGCGCCTATAGGGCAAGAGACCCAGTACTTC.

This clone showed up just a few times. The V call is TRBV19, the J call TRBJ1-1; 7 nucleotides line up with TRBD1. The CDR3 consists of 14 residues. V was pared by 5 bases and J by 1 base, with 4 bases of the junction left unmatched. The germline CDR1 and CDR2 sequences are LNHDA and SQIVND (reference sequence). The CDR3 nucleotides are TGTGCCAGTAGTCCCGGGACAGCGAACACTGAAGCTTTCTTT. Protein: CASSPGTANTEAFF.

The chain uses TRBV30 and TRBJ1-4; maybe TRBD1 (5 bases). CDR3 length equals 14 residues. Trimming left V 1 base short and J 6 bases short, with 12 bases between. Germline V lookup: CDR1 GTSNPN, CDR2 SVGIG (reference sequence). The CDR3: CAWSDVREDEKLFF. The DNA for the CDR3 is TGTGCCTGGAGTGACGTCAGGGAGGATGAAAAACTGTTTTTT.

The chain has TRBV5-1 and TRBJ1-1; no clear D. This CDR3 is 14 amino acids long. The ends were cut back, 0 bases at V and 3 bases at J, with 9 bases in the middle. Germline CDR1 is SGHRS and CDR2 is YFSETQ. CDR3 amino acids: CASSLDNGYTEAFF. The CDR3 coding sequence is TGCGCCAGCAGCTTGGATAATGGGTACACTGAAGCTTTCTTT.

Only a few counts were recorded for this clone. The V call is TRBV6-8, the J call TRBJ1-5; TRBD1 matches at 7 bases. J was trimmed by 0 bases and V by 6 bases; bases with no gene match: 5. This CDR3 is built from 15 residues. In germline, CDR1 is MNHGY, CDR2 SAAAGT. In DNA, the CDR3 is TGTGCCAGCAGCCTCGACAGGGATAGCAATCAGCCCCAGCATTTT. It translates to CASSLDRDSNQPQHF.

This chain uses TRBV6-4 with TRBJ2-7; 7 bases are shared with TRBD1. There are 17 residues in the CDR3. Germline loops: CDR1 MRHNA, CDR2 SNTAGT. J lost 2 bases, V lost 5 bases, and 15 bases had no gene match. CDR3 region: CASSYPRGSPITYEQYF. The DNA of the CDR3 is TGTGCCAGCAGTTACCCCAGGGGGAGCCCCATCACCTACGAGCAGTACTTC.

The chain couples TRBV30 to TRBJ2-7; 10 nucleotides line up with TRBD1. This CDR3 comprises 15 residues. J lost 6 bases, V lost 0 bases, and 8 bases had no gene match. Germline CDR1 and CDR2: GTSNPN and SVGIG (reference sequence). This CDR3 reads CAWSVSLGQGREQYF. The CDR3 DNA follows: TGTGCCTGGAGTGTATCCTTGGGACAGGGGCGCGAGCAGTACTTC.

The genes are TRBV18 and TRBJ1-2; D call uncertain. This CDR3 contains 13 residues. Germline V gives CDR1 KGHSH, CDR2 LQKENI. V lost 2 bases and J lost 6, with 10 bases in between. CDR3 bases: TGTGCCAGCTCACCAAGGGCCGGGGATGGCTACACCTTC. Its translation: CASSPRAGDGYTF.

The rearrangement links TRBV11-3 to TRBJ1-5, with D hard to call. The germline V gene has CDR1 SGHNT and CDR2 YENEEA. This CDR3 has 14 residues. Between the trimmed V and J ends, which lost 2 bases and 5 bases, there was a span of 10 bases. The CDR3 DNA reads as TGTGCCAGCAGCTTACGTCTGGAGGATCAGCCCCAGCATTTT. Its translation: CASSLRLEDQPQHF.

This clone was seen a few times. The CDR3: CASSLFGSGNTIYF. The CDR3 nucleotides read TGTGCCAGCAGCTTATTCGGCTCTGGAAACACCATATATTTT. The chain links TRBV11-3 to TRBJ1-3, with D unclear. Germline lookup yields CDR1 SGHNT and CDR2 YENEEA. The CDR3 is made up of 14 amino acids. Trimming pared 2 bases from V and 0 bases from J, leaving 5 bases between.